Sequencing of this T cell receptor (beta chain) was carried out in a study of beta chain features in type 1 diabetes. Study-level results: There was a moderate but significant shortening of TCRB CDR3s in all four CD4+ subsets of Type 1 diabetes patients. Whether HLA type influences TCRB rearrangement remained unresolved here.

What was sequenced were expressed TCRB transcripts, since all of the isolated RNA had been reverse transcribed. Measured with immunoSEQ multiplex PCR; TCRdb has only the in-frame clones, and not every one. The sample lists 50,000 to 55,000 clones; roughly 63% were seen once. As concerns this clone: The antigen is unknown.

V lost 0 bases to trimming and J lost 1 base; unmatched junction nucleotides: 7. This CDR3 spans 17 amino acids. Germline assignment: CDR1 SGHRS and CDR2 YFSETQ. This sequence originates from a woman aged 30 to 39 with type 1 diabetes. This chain links TRBV5-1 with TRBJ2-1; the match to TRBD2 covers 7 bases. Material for sequencing was stem cell memory CD4+ T cells from blood. The CDR3 coding sequence is TGCGCCAGCAGCTTGGATCCTAGCGGCTTTTCCTACAATGAGCAGTTCTTC. Its translation: CASSLDPSGFSYNEQFF. Looking up the rest from reference TRBV5-1 and TRBJ2-1 gives the full variable domain: KAGVTQTPRYLIKTRGQQVTLSCSPISGHRSVSWYQQTPGQGLQFLFEYFSETQRNKGNFPGRFSGRQFSNSRSEMNVSTLELGDSALYLCASSLDPSGFSYNEQFFGPGTRLTVL.